The T cell receptor beta chain described here comes from a study of T cell responses to AZD1222 COVID-19 vaccine. Of note for this clone: Antigen unknown.

Profiling relied on immunoSEQ multiplex PCR, and the TCRdb table lists in-frame clones only, not all of them. Counted here are about 150,000 clones, about 86% occurring once; the ten biggest clones make up under 7%. General study results and limits: Among the donors, most were white British and more were female, and clonal diversity was possibly underestimated. Baseline seropositivity occurred in only a handful of AZD1222 recipients. Dominant CD4 TCR responses targeted spike regions 160-218 and 743-854.

Per germline, CDR1 SGHTA and CDR2 FQGNSA. This CDR3 region has 14 residues. Trimming removed 0 bases from V and 5 bases from J, with 10 bases in between. The chain couples TRBV7-2 to TRBJ1-2, with D perhaps TRBD1 (5 bases). This TCR derives from an adult in good health. The starting material was peripheral blood, obtained on day 0 of MenACWY control vaccination. CDR3 DNA sequence: TGTGCCAGCAGCTTAGCGGGGGGGTATTATGGCTACACCTTC. It encodes CASSLAGGYYGYTF. The complete variable domain, with remaining parts taken from reference TRBV7-2 and TRBJ1-2, reads GAGVSQSPSNKVTEKGKDVELRCDPISGHTALYWYRQSLGQGLEFLIYFQGNSAPDKSGLPSDRFSAERTGGSVSTLTIQRTQQEDSAVYLCASSLAGGYYGYTFGSGTRLTVV.